This TCR beta chain was identified in a study of CD8 T cells in Susac syndrome. With random hexamers, 0.5 to 1 ug RNA was reverse transcribed. TCRdb analysed the immunoSEQ multiplex PCR reads with MiXCR anew, one entry per CDR3 protein. Among roughly 250,000 distinct CDR3 sequences listed, about 95% were seen once. Trimming removed 8 bases from V and 1 base from J, with 9 bases in between. The CDR3 is 12 amino acids. Germline V gene data show CDR1 as MNHGY and CDR2 as SAAAGT. This clonotype originated in a human donor with Susac syndrome. The genes are TRBV6-8 and TRBJ2-7; a possible D gene is TRBD2 (5 bases). Source material: CD4+ T cells from PBMCs. DNA of the CDR3: TGTGCCAGCCCCGGGGATTCCTACGAGCAGTACTTC. Translation: CASPGDSYEQYF.